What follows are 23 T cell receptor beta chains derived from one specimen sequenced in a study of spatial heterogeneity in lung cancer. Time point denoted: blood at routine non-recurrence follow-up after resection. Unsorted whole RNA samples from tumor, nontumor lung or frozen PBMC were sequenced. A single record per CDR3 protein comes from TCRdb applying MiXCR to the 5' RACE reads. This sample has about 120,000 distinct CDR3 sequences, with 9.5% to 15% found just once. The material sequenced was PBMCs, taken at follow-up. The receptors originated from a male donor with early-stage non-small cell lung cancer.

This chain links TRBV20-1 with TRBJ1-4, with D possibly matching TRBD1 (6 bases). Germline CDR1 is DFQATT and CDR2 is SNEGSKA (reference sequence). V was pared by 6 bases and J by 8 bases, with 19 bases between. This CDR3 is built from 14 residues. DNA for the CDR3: TGCAGTGCAGCCGACAGGTTGGGATTCGAAAAACTGTTTTTT. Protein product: CSAADRLGFEKLFF.

CDR3 sequence (DNA): TGTGCCAGCACGACCACGGGACTCATAAACACCGGGGAGCTGTTTTTT. It translates to CASTTTGLINTGELFF. The rearrangement uses TRBV27 and TRBJ2-2; perhaps TRBD2 as D (6 bases). V shed 7 bases and J shed 2 bases, with 17 bases lying between them. The CDR3 covers 16 residues. The germline V gene encodes CDR1 MNHEY and CDR2 SMNVEV (reference sequence).

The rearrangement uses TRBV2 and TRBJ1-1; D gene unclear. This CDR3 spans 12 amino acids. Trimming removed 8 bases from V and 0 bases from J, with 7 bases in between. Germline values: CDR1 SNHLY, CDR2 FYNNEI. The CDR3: CASHRLNTEAFF. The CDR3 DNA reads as TGTGCCAGCCATAGGTTGAACACTGAAGCTTTCTTT.

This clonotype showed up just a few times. The CDR3 region is CASSFEGPHSGNTIYF. CDR3 coding DNA: TGTGCCAGCAGTTTTGAGGGGCCCCACTCTGGAAACACCATATATTTT. This chain connects TRBV12-3 or TRBV12-4 to TRBJ1-3, with D possibly TRBD1 on 5 matching bases. V lost 3 bases and J 0 bases, leaving 12 bases between the germline ends. The CDR3 totals 16 residues.

For the CDR3, the DNA is TGTGCCAGCAGCCCCGGGACGGAACCGTGGCCCCTCCACTTT. Its translation: CASSPGTEPWPLHF. This sequence joins TRBV5-6 and TRBJ1-6; a weak D match, TRBD1 (5 bases). Germline-derived CDR1 and CDR2 are SGHDT and YYEEEE. V lost 4 bases and J lost 13, with 18 bases in between. This CDR3 is 14 amino acids long.

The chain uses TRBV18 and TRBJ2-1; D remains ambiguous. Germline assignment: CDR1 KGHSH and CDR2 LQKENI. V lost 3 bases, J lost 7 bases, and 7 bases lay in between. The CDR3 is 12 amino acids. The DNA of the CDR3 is TGTGCCAGCTCACCTGCCTTGAATGAGCAGTTCTTC. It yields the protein CASSPALNEQFF.

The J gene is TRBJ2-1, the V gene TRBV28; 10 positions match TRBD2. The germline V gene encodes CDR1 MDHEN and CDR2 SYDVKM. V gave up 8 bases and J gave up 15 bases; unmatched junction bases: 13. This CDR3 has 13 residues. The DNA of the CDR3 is TGTGCCAGCGGGATAGCGGGGGGTCTTCGGCGGTTCTTC. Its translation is CASGIAGGLRRFF.

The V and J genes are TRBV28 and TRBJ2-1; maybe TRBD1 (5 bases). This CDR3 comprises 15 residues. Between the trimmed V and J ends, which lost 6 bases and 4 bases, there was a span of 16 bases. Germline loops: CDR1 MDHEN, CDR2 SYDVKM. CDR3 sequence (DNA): TGTGCCAGCAGCGCGCGACAGCTCCTATACAATGAGCAGTTCTTC. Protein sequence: CASSARQLLYNEQFF. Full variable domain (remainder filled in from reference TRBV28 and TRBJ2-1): DVKVTQSSRYLVKRTGEKVFLECVQDMDHENMFWYRQDPGLGLRLIYFSYDVKMKEKGDIPEGYSVSREKKERFSLILESASTNQTSMYLCASSARQLLYNEQFFGPGTRLTVL.

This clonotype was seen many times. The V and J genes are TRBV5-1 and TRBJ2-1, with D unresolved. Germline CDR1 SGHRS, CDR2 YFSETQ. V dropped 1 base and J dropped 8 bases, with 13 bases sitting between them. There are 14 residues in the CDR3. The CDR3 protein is CASSLQSSSDEQFF. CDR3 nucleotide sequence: TGCGCCAGCAGCTTGCAGTCTAGTTCGGATGAGCAGTTCTTC.

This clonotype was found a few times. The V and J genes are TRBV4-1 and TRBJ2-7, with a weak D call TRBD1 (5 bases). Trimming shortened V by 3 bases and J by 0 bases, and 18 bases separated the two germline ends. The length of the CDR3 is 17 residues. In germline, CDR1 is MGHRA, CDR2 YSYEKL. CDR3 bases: TGCGCCAGCAGCCAGGGGCTCTTGGCCAAGAGCTCCTACGAGCAGTACTTC. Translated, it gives CASSQGLLAKSSYEQYF.

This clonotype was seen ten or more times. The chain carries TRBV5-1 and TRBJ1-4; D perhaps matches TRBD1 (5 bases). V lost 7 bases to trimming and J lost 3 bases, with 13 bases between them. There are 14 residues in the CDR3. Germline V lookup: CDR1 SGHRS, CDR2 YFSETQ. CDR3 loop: CASSPRGPNEKLFF. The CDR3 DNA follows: TGCGCCAGCTCACCGAGGGGTCCTAATGAAAAACTGTTTTTT. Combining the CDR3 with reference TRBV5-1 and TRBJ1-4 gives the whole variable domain KAGVTQTPRYLIKTRGQQVTLSCSPISGHRSVSWYQQTPGQGLQFLFEYFSETQRNKGNFPGRFSGRQFSNSRSEMNVSTLELGDSALYLCASSPRGPNEKLFFGSGTQLSVL.

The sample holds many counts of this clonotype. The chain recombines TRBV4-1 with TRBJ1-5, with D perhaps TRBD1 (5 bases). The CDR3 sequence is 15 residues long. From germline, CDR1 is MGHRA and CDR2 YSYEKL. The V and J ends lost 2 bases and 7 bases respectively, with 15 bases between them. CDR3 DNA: TGCGCCAGCAGCCAACCGACAGAAGGAAAACAGCCCCAGCATTTT. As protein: CASSQPTEGKQPQHF.

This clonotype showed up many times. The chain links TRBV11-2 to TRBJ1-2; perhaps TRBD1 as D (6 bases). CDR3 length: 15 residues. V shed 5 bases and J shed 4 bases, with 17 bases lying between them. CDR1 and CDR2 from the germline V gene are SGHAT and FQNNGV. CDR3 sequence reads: CASSRNRVLSYGYTF. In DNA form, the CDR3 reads TGTGCCAGCAGCAGAAACAGGGTTCTATCCTATGGCTACACCTTC.

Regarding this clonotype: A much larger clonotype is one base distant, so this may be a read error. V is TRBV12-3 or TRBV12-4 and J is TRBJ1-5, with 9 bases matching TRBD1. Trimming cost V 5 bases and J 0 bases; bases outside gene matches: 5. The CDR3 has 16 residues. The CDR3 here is CASSLWTGVSNQPQHF. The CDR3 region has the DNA TGTGCCAGCAGTCTCTGGACAGGGGTTAGCAATCAGCCCCAGCATTTT.

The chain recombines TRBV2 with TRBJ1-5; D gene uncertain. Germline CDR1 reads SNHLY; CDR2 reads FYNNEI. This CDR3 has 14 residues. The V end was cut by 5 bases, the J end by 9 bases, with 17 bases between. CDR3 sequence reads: CASSPVSPTGPQHF. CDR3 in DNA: TGTGCCAGCAGTCCCGTCTCGCCCACCGGGCCCCAGCATTTT.

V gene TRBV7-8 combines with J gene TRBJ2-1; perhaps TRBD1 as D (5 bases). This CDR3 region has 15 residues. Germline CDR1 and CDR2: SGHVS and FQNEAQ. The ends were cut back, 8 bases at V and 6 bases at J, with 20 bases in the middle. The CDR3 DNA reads TGTGCCAGCCTTCCCCCGAGTAGGGGTTCCAATGAGCAGTTCTTC. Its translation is CASLPPSRGSNEQFF.

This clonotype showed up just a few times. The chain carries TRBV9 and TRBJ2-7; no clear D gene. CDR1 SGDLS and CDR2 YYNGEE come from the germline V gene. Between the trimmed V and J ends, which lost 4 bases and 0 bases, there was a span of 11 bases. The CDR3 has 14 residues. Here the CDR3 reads CASSLTPTSYEQYF. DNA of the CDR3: TGTGCCAGCAGCCTTACCCCCACCTCCTACGAGCAGTACTTC.

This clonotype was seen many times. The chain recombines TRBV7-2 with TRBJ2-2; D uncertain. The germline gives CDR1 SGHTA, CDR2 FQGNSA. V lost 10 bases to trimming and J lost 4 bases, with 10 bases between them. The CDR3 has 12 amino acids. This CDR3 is CAILQTTGELFF. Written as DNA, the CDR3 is TGTGCCATTCTTCAGACCACCGGGGAGCTGTTTTTT.

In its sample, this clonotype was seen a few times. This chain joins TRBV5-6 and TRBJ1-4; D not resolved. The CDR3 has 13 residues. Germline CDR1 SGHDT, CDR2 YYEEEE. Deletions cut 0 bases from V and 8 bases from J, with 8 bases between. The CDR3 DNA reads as TGTGCCAGCAGCTTGGTTACCGCCGAAAAACTGTTTTTT. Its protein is CASSLVTAEKLFF.

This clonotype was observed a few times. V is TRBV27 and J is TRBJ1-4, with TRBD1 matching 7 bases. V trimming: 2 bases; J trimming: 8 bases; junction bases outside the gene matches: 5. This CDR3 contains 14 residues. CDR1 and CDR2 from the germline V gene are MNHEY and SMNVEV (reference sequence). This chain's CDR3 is CASSLVRGDEKLFF. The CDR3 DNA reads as TGTGCCAGCAGTTTAGTCAGGGGGGACGAAAAACTGTTTTTT.

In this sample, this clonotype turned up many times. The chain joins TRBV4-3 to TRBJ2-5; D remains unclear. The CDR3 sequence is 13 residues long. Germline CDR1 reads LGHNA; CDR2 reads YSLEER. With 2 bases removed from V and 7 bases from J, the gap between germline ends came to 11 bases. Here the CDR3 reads CASSQKQSVTQYF. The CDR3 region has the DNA TGCGCCAGCAGCCAAAAACAGTCAGTGACCCAGTACTTC.

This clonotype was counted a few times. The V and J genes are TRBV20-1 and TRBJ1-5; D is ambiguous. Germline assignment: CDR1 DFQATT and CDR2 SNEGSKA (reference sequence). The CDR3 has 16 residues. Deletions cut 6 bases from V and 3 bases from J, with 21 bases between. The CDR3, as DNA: TGCAGTGCACCTTATAAGAGGGCCTCACTCAATCAGCCCCAGCATTTT. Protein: CSAPYKRASLNQPQHF.

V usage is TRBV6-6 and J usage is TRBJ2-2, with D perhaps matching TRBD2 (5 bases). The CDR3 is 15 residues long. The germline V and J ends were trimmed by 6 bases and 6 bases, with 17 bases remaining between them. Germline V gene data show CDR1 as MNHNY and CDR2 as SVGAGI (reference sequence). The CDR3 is CASRSEGALPGELFF. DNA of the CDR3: TGTGCCAGCAGGTCCGAGGGAGCCCTCCCCGGGGAGCTGTTTTTT.